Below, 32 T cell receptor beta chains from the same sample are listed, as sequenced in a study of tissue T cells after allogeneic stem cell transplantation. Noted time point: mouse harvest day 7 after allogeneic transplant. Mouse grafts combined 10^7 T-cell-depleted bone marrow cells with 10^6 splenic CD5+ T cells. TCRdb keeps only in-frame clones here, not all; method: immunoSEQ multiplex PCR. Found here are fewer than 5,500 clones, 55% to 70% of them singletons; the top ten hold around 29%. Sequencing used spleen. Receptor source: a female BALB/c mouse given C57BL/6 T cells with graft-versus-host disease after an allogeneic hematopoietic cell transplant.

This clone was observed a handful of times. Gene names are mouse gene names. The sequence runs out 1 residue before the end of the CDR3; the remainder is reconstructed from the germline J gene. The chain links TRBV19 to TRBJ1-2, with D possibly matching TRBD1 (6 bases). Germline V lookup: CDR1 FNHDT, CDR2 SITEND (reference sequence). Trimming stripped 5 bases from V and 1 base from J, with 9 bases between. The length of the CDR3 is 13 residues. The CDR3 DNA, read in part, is TGTGCCAGCAGCCGGGGACAAAACTCCGACTACACC. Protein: CASSRGQNSDYT. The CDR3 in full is CASSRGQNSDYTF.

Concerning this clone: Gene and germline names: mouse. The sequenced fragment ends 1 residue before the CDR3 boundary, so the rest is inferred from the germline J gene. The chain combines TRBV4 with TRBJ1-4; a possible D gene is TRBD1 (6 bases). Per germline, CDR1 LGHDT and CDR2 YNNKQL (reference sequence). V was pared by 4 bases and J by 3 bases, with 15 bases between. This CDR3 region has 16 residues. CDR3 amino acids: CASSFSGTLTNERLFF. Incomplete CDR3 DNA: TGTGCCAGCAGCTTTTCCGGGACACTCACCAACGAAAGATTATTT.

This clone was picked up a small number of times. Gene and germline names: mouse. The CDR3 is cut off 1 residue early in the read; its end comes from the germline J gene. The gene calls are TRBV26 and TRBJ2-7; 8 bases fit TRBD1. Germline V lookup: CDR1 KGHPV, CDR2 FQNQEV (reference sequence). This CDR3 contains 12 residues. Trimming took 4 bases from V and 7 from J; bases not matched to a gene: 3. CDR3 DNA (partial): TGTGCCAGCAGTCCGACAGGGGACGAACAGTAC. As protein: CASSPTGDEQY. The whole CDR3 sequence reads CASSPTGDEQYF.

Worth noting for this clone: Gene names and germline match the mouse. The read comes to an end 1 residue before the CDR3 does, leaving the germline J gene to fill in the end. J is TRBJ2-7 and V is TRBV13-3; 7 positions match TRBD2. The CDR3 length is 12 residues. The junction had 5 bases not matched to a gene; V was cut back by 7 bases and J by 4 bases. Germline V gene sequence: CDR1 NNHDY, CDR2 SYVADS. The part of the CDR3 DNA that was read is TGTGCCAGCGGGCTGGGGGTTTATGAACAGTAC. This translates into CASGLGVYEQY. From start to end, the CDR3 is CASGLGVYEQYF.

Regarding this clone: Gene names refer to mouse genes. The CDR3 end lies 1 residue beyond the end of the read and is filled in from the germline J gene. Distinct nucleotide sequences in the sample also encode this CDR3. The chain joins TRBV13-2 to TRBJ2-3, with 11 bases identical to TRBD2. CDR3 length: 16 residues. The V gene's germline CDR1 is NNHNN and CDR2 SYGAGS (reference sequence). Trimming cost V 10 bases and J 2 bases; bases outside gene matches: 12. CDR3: CARGGRGLGVAETLYF. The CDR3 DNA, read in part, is TGTGCCCGGGGGGGGAGGGGACTGGGGGTTGCAGAAACGCTGTAT.

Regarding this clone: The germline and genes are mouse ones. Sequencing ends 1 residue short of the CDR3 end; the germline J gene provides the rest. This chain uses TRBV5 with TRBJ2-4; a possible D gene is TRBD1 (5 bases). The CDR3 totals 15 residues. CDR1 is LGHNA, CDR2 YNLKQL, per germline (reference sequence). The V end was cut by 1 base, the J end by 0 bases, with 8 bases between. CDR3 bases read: TGTGCCAGCAGCCAAGGGACAACTAGTCAAAACACCTTGTAC. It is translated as CASSQGTTSQNTLY. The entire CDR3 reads CASSQGTTSQNTLYF.

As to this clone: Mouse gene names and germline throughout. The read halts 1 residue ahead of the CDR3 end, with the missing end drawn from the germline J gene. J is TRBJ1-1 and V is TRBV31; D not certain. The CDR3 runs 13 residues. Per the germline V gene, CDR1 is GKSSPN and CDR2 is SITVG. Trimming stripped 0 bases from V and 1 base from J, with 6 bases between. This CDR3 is CAWSLSRNTEVFF. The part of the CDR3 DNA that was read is TGTGCCTGGAGTCTAAGTCGGAACACAGAAGTCTTC.

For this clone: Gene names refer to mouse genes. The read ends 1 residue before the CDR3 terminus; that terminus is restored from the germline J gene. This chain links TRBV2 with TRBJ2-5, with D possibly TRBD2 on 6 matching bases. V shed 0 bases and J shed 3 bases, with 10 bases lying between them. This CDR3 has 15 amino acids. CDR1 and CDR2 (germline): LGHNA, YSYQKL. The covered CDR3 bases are TGTGCCAGCAGCCAAGACGGCTGGGGTCAAGACACCCAGTAC. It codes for CASSQDGWGQDTQY. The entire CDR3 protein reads CASSQDGWGQDTQYF.

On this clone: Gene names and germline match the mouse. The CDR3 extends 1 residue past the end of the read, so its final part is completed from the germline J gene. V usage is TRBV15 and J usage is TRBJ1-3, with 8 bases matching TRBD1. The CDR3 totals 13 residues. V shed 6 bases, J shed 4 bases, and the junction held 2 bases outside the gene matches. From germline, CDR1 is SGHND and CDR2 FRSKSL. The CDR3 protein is CASSRGLGNTLYF. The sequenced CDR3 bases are TGTGCCAGCAGCAGGGGGCTCGGAAATACGCTCTAT.

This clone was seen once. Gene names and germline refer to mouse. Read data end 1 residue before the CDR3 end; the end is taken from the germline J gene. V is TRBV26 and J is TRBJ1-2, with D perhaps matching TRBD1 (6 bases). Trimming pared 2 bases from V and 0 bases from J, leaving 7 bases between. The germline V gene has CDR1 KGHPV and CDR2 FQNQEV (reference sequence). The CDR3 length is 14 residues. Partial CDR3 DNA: TGTGCCAGCAGTCTGCAGGGGCCAAACTCCGACTACACC. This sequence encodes CASSLQGPNSDYT. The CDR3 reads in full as CASSLQGPNSDYTF.

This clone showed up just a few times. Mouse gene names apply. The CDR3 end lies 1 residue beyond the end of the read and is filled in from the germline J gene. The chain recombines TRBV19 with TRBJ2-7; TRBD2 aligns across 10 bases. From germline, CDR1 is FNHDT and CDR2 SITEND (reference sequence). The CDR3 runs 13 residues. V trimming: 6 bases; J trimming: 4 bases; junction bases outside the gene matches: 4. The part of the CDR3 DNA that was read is TGTGCCAGCAATCGGGACTGGGGATATGAACAGTAC. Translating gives CASNRDWGYEQY. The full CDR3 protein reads CASNRDWGYEQYF.

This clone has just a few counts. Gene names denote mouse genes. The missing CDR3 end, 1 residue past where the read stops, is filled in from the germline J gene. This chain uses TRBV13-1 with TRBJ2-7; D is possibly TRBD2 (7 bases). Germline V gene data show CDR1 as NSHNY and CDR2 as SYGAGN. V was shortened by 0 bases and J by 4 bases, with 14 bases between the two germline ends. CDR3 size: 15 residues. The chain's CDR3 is CASSDAAGGDYEQYF. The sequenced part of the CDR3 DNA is TGTGCCAGCAGTGATGCGGCGGGGGGCGATTATGAACAGTAC.

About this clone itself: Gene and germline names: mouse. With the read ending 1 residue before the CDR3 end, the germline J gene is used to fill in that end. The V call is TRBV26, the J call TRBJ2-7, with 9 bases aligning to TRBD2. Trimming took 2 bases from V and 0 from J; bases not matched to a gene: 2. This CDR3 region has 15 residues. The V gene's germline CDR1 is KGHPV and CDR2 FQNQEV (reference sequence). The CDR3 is CASSLNWGDSYEQYF. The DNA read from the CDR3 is TGTGCCAGCAGTCTGAACTGGGGGGACTCCTATGAACAGTAC.

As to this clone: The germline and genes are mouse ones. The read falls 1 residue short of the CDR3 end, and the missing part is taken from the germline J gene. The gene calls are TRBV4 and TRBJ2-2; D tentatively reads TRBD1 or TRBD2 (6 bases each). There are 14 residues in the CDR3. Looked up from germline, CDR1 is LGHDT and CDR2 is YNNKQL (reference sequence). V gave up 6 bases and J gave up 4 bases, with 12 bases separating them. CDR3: CASSLGGGTGQLYF. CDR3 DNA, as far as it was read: TGTGCCAGCAGTCTCGGGGGCGGCACCGGGCAGCTCTAC.

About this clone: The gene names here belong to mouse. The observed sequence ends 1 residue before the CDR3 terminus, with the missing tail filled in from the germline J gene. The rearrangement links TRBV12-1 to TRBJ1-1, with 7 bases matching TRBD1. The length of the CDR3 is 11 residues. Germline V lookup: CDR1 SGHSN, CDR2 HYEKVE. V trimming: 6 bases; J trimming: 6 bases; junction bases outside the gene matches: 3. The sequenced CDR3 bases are TGTGCCAGCGACAGGGTCCCAGAAGTCTTC. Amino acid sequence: CASDRVPEVF. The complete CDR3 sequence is CASDRVPEVFF.

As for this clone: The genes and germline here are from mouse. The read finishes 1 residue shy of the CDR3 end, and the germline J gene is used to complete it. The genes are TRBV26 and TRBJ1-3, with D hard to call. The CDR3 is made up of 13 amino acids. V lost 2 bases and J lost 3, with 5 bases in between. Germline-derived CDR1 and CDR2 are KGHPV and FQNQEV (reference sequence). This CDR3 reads CASSLQDGNTLYF. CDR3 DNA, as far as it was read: TGTGCCAGCAGTCTGCAGGATGGAAATACGCTCTAT. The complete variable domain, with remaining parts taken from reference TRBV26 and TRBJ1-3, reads NSKVIQTPRYLVKGQGQKAKMRCIPEKGHPVVFWYQQNKNNEFKFLINFQNQEVLQQIDMTEKRFSAECPSNSPCSLEIQSSEAGDSALYLCASSLQDGNTLYFGEGSRLIVV.

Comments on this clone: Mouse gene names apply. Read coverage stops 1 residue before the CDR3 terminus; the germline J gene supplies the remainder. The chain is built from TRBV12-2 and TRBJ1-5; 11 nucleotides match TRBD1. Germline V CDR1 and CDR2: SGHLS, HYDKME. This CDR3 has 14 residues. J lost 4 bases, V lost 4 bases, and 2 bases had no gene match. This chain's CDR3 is CASSDRGQNQAPLF. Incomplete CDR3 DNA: TGTGCCAGCTCGGACAGGGGGCAGAACCAGGCTCCGCTT.

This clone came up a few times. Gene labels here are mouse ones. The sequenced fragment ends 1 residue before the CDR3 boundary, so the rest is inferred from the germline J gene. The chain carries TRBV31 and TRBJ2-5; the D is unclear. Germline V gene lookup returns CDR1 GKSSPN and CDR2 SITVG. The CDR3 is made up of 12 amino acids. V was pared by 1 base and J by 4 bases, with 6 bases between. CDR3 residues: CAWSRGEDTQYF. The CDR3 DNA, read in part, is TGTGCCTGGAGTCGGGGAGAAGACACCCAGTAC.

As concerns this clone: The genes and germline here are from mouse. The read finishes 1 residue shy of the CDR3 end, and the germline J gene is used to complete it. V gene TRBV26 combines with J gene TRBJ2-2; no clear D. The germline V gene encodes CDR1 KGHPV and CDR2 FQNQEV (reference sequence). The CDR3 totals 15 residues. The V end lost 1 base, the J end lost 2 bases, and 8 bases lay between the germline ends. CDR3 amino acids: CASSLLYSNTGQLYF. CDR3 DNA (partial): TGTGCCAGCAGTCTGTTATACAGTAACACCGGGCAGCTCTAC.

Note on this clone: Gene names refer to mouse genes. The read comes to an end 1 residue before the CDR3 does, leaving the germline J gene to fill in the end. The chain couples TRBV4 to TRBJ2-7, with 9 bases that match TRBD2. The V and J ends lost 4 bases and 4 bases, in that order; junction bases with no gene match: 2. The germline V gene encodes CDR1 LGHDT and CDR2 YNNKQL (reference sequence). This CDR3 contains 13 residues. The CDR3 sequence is CASSSWGGYEQYF. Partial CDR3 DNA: TGTGCCAGCAGCTCCTGGGGGGGGTATGAACAGTAC.

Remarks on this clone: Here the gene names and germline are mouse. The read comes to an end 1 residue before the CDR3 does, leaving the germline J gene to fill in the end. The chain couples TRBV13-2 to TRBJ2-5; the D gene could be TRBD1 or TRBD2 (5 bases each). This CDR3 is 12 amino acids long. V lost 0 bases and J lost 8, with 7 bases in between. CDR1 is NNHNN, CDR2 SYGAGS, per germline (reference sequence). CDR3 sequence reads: CASGDDGGTQYF. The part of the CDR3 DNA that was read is TGTGCCAGCGGTGATGACGGGGGCACCCAGTAC.

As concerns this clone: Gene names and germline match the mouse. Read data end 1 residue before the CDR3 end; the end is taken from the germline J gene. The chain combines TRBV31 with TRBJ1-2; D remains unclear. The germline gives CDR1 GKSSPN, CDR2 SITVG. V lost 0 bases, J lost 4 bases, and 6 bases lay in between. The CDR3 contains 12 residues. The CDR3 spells CAWSLKGSDYTF. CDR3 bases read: TGTGCCTGGAGTCTGAAAGGCTCCGACTACACC.

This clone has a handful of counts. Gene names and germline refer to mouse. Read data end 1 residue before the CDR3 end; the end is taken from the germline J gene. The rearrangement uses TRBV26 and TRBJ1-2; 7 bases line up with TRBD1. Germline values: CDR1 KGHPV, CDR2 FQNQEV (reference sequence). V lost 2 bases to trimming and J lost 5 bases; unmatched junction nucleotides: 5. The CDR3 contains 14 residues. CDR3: CASSLPGGWSDYTF. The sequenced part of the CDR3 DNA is TGTGCCAGCAGTCTGCCAGGGGGATGGTCCGACTACACC. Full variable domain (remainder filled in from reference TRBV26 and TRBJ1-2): NSKVIQTPRYLVKGQGQKAKMRCIPEKGHPVVFWYQQNKNNEFKFLINFQNQEVLQQIDMTEKRFSAECPSNSPCSLEIQSSEAGDSALYLCASSLPGGWSDYTFGSGTRLLVI.

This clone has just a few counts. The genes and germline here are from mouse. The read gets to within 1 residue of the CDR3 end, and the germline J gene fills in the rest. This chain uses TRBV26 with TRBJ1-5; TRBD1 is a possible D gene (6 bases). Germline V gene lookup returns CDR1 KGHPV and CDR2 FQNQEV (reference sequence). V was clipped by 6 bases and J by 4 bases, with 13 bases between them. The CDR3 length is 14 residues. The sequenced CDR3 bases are TGTGCCAGCAGGAGACCGGGACAAAACCAGGCTCCGCTT. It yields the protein CASRRPGQNQAPL. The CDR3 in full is CASRRPGQNQAPLF.

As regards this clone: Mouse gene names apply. The sequenced part of the CDR3 DNA is TGCACCTGCAGTGCAGGGGCGGGCAACCAGGCTCCGCTT. It specifies CTCSAGAGNQAPL. The entire CDR3 sequence reads CTCSAGAGNQAPLF. The V call is TRBV1, the J call TRBJ1-5; D is unclear. The read terminates 1 residue ahead of where the CDR3 ends, so the germline J gene completes it. The CDR3 has 14 amino acids. With 1 base removed from V and 3 bases from J, the gap between germline ends came to 7 bases. In germline, CDR1 is NSQYPW, CDR2 LRSPGD (reference sequence).

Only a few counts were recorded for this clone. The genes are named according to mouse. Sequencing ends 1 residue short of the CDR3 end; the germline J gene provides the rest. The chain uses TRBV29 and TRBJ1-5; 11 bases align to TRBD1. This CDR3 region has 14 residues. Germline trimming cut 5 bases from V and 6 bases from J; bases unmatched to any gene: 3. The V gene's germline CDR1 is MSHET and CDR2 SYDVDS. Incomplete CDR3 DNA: TGTGCTAGCAGTCCCGGGACAGGGGGCCAGGCTCCGCTT. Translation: CASSPGTGGQAPL. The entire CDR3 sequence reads CASSPGTGGQAPLF.

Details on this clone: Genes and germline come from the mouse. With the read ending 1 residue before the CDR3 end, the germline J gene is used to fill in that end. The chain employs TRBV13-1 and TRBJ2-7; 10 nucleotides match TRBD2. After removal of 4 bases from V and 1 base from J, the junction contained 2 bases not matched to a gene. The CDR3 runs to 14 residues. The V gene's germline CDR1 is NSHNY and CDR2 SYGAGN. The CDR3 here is CASSLDWGSYEQYF. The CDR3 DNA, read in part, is TGTGCCAGCAGTCTGGACTGGGGGTCCTATGAACAGTAC.

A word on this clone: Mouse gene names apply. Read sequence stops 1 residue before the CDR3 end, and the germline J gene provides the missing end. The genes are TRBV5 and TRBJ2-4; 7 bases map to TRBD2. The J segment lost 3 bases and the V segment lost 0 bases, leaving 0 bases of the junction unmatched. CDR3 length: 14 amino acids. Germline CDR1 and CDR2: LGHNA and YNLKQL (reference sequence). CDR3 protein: CASSQDWGQNTLYF. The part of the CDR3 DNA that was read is TGTGCCAGCAGCCAAGACTGGGGGCAAAACACCTTGTAC.

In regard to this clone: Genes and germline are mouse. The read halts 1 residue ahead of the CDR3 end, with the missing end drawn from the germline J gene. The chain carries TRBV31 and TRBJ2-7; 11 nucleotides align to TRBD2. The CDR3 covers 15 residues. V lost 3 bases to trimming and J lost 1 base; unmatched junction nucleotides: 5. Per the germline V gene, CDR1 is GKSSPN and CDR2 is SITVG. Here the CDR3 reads CAWSPTGGGSYEQYF. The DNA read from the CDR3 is TGTGCCTGGAGCCCGACTGGGGGGGGGTCCTATGAACAGTAC.

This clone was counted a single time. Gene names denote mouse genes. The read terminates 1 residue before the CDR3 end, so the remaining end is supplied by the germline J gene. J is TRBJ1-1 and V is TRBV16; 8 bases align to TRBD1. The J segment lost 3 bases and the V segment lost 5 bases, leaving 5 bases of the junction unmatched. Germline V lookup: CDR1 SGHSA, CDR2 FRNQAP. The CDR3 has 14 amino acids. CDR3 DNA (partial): TGTGCAAGCAGCCCTCAGGGGGCGGACACAGAAGTCTTC. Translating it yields CASSPQGADTEVF. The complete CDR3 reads CASSPQGADTEVFF.

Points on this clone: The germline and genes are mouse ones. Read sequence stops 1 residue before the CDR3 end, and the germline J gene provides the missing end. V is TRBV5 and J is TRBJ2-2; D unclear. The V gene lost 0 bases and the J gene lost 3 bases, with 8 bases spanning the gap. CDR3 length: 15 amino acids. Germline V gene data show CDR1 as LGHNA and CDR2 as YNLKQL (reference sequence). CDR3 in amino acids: CASSQDNTYTGQLYF. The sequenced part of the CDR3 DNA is TGTGCCAGCAGCCAAGATAACACCTACACCGGGCAGCTCTAC.

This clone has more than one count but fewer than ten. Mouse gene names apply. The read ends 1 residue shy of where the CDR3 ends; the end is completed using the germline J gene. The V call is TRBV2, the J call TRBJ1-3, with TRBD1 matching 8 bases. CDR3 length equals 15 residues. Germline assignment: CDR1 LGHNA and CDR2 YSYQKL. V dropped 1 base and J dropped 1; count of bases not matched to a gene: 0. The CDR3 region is CASSQGTGSGNTLYF. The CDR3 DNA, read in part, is TGTGCCAGCAGCCAAGGGACAGGGTCTGGAAATACGCTCTAT.